Listed below are T cell receptor beta chains from one sample, sequenced in a study of CD8 T cells in ankylosing spondylitis. TCRdb called the 5' RACE reads again in MiXCR, with one record for every CDR3 protein. The repertoire holds more than 100,000 distinct CDR3 sequences, 9.5% to 12% seen once, with roughly 4% in the top ten. The sequenced sample consisted of blood, either unsorted or a sorted T cell fraction (not recorded which). These receptor sequences come from a female donor with ankylosing spondylitis or in good health (not recorded which). Both conserved end residues are part of each CDR3. A D gene is named only where the DNA matches it firmly. Clone size is given for some rows only: seen once, a few or many times, or a class if the clone is expanded.

-	many	TRBJ2-1	TRBV10-3	15	TGTGCCATCAGTCCGTATACCGGCCCCTACAATGAGCAGTTCTTC	CAISPYTGPYNEQFF
-	many	TRBJ1-5	TRBV29-1	10	TGCAGCACCAATGATCAGCCCCAGCATTTT	CSTNDQPQHF
TRBD1	many	TRBJ1-3	TRBV12-3/TRBV12-4	15	TGTGCCAGCAGAGCGGGACAGCTCTCTGGAAACACCATATATTTT	CASRAGQLSGNTIYF
TRBD2	-	TRBJ2-1	TRBV5-5	15	TGTGCCAGCAGCTTGGGTGCGGGAGTTGGAAATGAGCAGTTCTTC	CASSLGAGVGNEQFF
-	many	TRBJ2-1	TRBV10-3	14	TGTGCCATCAGTGCAGAGGAATCCTACAATGAGCAGTTCTTC	CAISAEESYNEQFF
TRBD1	many	TRBJ1-1	TRBV11-2	15	TGTGCCAGCAGCCAATGGGACAGAGTGAACACTGAAGCTTTCTTT	CASSQWDRVNTEAFF
-	many	TRBJ2-7	TRBV20-1	13	TGCAGTGCTAGCGACATGACAGTCTCCGAGCAGTACTTC	CSASDMTVSEQYF
-	few	TRBJ2-2	TRBV6-6	10	TGTGCCAGCGGGCTGGGACGGCTGTTTTTT	CASGLGRLFF
TRBD1	few	TRBJ1-2	TRBV7-2	14	TGTGCCAGCAGCTTATCGACAGGGCCCTATGGCTACACCTTC	CASSLSTGPYGYTF
TRBD1	-	TRBJ1-1	TRBV3-1	15	TGTGCCACCTGCCGGGACAGCCCCGTGAACACTGAAGCTTTCTTT	CATCRDSPVNTEAFF
TRBD1	many	TRBJ2-2	TRBV20-1	14	TGCAGTGCTACCCCAGGGGGCGCGGGCGGGGAGCTGTTTTTT	CSATPGGAGGELFF
-	-	TRBJ1-1	TRBV2	14	TGTGCCAGCAAACGGGAGGGAGGGAACCCTGAAGCTTTCTTT	CASKREGGNPEAFF
-	many	TRBJ1-1	TRBV7-2	15	TGTGCCAGCAGCTTAGTAGCTGTCAGTGGGGCTGAAGCTTTCTTT	CASSLVAVSGAEAFF
-	many	TRBJ1-1	TRBV5-1	13	TGCGCCAGCAGCTCGACGGGGGGCACTGAAGCTTTCTTT	CASSSTGGTEAFF
-	many	TRBJ1-6	TRBV18	16	TGTGCCAGCTCACATGATAAGCCGGGACTCAATTCACCCCTCCACTTT	CASSHDKPGLNSPLHF
-	many	TRBJ1-5	TRBV12-3/TRBV12-4	14	TGTGCCAGCAGTTTAGGGGGTGCCAATCAGCCCCAGCATTTT	CASSLGGANQPQHF
-	many	TRBJ1-2	TRBV2	14	TGTGCCAGCAGTGGGGCTCGCGGGGCTGATGGCTACACCTTC	CASSGARGADGYTF
TRBD1	many	TRBJ1-2	TRBV20-1	13	TGCAGTGCTAGAGGGGACAGGGGCTATGGCTACACCTTC	CSARGDRGYGYTF
-	many	TRBJ1-1	TRBV7-9	11	TGTGCCAGCAGCTTAGGCCGTGTGGCTTTCTTT	CASSLGRVAFF
-	many	TRBJ2-1	TRBV5-6	11	TGTGCCAGCAGCTTATTCCATGAGCAGTTCTTC	CASSLFHEQFF
TRBD1	many	TRBJ2-3	TRBV3-1	15	TGTGCCAGCAGCCAGGACAGGCAGAGGGAAGATACGCAGTATTTT	CASSQDRQREDTQYF
TRBD1	few	TRBJ2-1	TRBV7-8	15	TGTGCCAGCAGCTTGAGACAGGGTCCTTACAATGAGCAGTTCTTC	CASSLRQGPYNEQFF
TRBD1	-	TRBJ1-2	TRBV5-6	15	TGTGCCAGCAGCGCCGCCGGGACAGGGGTTTATGGCTACACCTTC	CASSAAGTGVYGYTF
-	many	TRBJ1-5	TRBV12-3/TRBV12-4	13	TGTGCCAGCAGTAATGGGTTCAATCAGCCCCAGCATTTT	CASSNGFNQPQHF
TRBD2	few	TRBJ2-1	TRBV2	15	TGTGCCAGCAGCGCCGGGACTAGCGATTCCAATGAGCAGTTCTTC	CASSAGTSDSNEQFF
-	many	TRBJ2-1	TRBV12-3/TRBV12-4	16	TGTGCCAGCAGTCAAGGGACATTGCGCTCCTACAATGAGCAGTTCTTC	CASSQGTLRSYNEQFF